Described below is a single T cell receptor (beta chain) sequence and its context. Antigen unknown. The investigators made TCR beta cDNA from roughly 0.45 ug total RNA, using a constant-region primer. Library construction for TCR beta comprised three nested multiplex PCR rounds performed with slightly modified ARM-PCR. A C-beta reverse primer and TRBV1-TRBV30 forward primers served in each of the first two PCR rounds, at 10 cycles apiece. TCRdb processed the multiplex PCR reads anew with MiXCR; each CDR3 protein has one entry. The sample comprises about 30,000 distinct CDR3 sequences, around two thirds of which are singletons, and 25% to 35% rests with the top ten. This entry is derived from a study of tumor-infiltrating lymphocytes in primary liver carcinoma. Study outcomes and limitations: Significantly larger top-250-clone fractions were found in tumors than in blood (p = 0.039).

CDR1 SGHAT and CDR2 FQNNGV come from the germline V gene. Trimming took 7 bases from V and 4 from J, leaving 11 bases between them. CDR3 length equals 13 residues. Starting material for RNA and DNA co-extraction consisted of about 20-30 mg of unsorted bulk tissue. Sequenced material: liver tumor tissue from sampling region 3. This sample's subset: tumor region T3, left-lateral pole. This sequence was found in a woman aged 25 to 39 with primary liver carcinoma and hepatitis B virus infection. The rearrangement links TRBV11-2 to TRBJ2-4; D is unclear. The CDR3 here is CASKSYGKNIQYF. The CDR3 DNA reads TGTGCCAGCAAGTCTTATGGAAAAAACATTCAGTACTTC. Drawing the rest from reference TRBV11-2 and TRBJ2-4, the complete variable domain is EAGVAQSPRYKIIEKRQSVAFWCNPISGHATLYWYQQILGQGPKLLIQFQNNGVVDDSQLPKDRFSAERLKGVDSTLKIQPAKLEDSAVYLCASKSYGKNIQYFGAGTRLSVL.